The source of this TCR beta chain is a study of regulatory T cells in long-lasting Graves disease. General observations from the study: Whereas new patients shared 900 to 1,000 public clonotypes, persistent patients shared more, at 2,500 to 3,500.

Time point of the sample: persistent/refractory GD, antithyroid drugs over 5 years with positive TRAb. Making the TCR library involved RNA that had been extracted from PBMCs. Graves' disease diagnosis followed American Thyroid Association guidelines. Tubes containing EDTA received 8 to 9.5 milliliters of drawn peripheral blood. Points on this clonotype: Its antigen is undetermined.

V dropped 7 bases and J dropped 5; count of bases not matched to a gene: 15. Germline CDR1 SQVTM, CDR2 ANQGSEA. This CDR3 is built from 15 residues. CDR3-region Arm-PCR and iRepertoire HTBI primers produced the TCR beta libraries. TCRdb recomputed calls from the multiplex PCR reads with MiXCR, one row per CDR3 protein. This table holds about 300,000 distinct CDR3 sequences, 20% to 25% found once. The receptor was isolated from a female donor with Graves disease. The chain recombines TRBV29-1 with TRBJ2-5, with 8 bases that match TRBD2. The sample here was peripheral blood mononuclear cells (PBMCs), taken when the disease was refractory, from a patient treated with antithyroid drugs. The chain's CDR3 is CSAAGGAEGGETQYF. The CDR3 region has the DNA TGCAGCGCCGCCGGGGGGGCGGAGGGAGGGGAGACCCAGTACTTC.